This T cell receptor beta chain was recovered during a study of T cells in Graves' hyperthyroidism and ophthalmopathy. Study overall: Peripheral blood was obtained at initial diagnosis, preceding any treatment. Study-level points and caveats: Most clonotypes expanded in the thyroid (above 0.001) were also present in blood.

Amplification of TCR beta CDR3 regions used RNA as the template. With the HTBI primer set, the TCR CDR3 went through a first round of RT-PCR. TCRdb recomputed calls from the multiplex PCR reads with MiXCR, one row per CDR3 protein. Among hundreds of thousands of distinct CDR3 sequences, under 15% were seen once, and the ten largest hold roughly 4.3%. Trimming cost V 2 bases and J 2 bases; bases outside gene matches: 6. The CDR3 has 16 amino acids. Germline V lookup: CDR1 MDHEN, CDR2 SYDVKM. Turning to this clonotype: The antigen is unknown.

Specimen: blood. The clonotype was recovered from a woman in her 40s with Graves' ophthalmopathy. This sequence joins TRBV28 and TRBJ2-7; 10 bases match TRBD1. The CDR3 bases are TGTGCCAGCAGTTTAAGGGACAGGGGTGCGGCCTACGAGCAGTACTTC. Amino acid sequence: CASSLRDRGAAYEQYF.